The T cell receptor (beta chain) described here comes from a study of shared T cell receptors in the human thymus. The V end was cut by 6 bases, the J end by 0 bases, with 9 bases between. This CDR3 region has 14 residues. In germline, CDR1 is MNHNS, CDR2 SASEGT. Profiling relied on immunoSEQ multiplex PCR, and the TCRdb table lists in-frame clones only, not all of them. The sample shows about 500,000 clones, around 78% of them seen only once. This clone was counted only a few times. These data were also filed under a second study, of human thymus T cells. That source notes: The sample donors, healthy Finnish infants, were having corrective surgery for congenital heart defects. Thymus specimens were resections from corrective heart surgery. Thymic and blood repertoires seemed to favor certain V and J genes. As related research reported, thymic repertoires overlapped highly among unrelated individuals.

The sample taken for sequencing was thymocytes. This receptor was taken from a boy under two years old with a congenital heart defect. This chain links TRBV6-1 with TRBJ1-3; D is perhaps TRBD1 (6 bases). The CDR3 loop reads CASRGGPSGNTIYF. Written as DNA, the CDR3 is TGTGCCAGCAGAGGGGGACCCTCTGGAAACACCATATATTTT.